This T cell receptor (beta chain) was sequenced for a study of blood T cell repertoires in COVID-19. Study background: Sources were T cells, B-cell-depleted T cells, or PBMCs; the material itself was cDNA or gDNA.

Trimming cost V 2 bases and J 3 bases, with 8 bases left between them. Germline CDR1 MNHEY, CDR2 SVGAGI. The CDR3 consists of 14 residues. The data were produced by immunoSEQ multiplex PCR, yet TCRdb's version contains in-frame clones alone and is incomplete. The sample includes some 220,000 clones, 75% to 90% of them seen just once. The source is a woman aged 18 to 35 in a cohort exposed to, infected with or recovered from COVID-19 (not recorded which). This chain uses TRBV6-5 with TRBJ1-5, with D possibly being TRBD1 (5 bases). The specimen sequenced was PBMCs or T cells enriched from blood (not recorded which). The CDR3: CASSYARDNQPQHF. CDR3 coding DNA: TGTGCCAGCAGTTACGCCAGGGACAATCAGCCCCAGCATTTT.